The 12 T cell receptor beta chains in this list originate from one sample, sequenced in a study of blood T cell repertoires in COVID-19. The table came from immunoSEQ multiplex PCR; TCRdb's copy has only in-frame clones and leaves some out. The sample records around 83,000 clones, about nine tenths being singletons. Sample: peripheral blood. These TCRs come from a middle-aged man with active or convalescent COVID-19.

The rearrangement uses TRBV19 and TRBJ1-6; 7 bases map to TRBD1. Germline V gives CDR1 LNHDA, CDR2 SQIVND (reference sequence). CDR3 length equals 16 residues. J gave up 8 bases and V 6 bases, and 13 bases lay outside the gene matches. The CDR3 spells CASRKLSGTEHSPLHF. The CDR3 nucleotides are TGTGCCAGTAGGAAATTATCAGGGACAGAGCATTCACCCCTCCACTTT. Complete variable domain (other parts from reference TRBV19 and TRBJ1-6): DGGITQSPKYLFRKEGQNVTLSCEQNLNHDAMYWYRQDPGQGLRLIYYSQIVNDFQKGDIAEGYSVSREKKESFPLTVTSAQKNPTAFYLCASRKLSGTEHSPLHFGNGTRLTVT.

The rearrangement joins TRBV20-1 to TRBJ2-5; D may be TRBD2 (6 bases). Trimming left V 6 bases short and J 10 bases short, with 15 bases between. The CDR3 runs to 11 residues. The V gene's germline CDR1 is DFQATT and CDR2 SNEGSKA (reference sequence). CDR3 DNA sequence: TGCAGTGCAACGACTAGGTTAGGCCAGTACTTC. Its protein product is CSATTRLGQYF.

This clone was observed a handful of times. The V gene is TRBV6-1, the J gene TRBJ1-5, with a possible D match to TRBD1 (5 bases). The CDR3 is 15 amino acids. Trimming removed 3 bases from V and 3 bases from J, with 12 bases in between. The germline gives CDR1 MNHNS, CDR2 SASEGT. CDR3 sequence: CASSEYGAVNQPQHF. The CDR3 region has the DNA TGTGCCAGCAGTGAGTATGGGGCGGTCAATCAGCCCCAGCATTTT.

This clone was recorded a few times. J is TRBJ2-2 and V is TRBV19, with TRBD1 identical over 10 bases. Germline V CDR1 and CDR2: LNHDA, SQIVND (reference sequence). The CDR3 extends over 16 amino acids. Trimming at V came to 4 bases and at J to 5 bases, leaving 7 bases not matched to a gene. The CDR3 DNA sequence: TGTGCCAGTAGTAACCTTGACAGGGGGCGGACCGGGGAGCTGTTTTTT. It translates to CASSNLDRGRTGELFF.

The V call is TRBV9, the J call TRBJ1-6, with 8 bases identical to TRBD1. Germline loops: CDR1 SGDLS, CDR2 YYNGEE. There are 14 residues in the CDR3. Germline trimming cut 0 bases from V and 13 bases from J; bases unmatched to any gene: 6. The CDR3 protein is CASSVGDRSNPLHF. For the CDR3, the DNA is TGTGCCAGCAGCGTAGGGGACAGGTCGAATCCCCTCCACTTT.

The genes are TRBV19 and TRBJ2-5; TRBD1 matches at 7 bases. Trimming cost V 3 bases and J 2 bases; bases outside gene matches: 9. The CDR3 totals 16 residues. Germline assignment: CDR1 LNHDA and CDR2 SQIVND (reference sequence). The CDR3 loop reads CASSITPRQGQETQYF. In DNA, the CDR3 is TGTGCCAGTAGTATTACCCCCAGACAGGGACAAGAGACCCAGTACTTC.

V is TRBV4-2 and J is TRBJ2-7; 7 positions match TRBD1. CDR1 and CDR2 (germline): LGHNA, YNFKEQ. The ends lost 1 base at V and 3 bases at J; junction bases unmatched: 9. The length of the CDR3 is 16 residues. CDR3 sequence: CASSQVGVTGSYEQYF. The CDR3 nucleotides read TGTGCCAGCAGCCAAGTTGGTGTGACAGGGAGCTACGAGCAGTACTTC.

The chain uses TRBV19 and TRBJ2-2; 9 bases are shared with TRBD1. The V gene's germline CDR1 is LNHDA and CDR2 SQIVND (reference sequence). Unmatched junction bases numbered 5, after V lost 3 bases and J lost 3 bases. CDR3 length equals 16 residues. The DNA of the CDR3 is TGTGCCAGTAGTATGTTGGGACAGGGACACACCGGGGAGCTGTTTTTT. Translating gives CASSMLGQGHTGELFF.

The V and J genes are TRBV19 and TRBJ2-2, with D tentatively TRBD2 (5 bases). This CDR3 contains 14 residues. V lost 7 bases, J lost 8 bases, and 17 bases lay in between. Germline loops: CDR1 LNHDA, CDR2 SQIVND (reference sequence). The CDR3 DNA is TGTGCCAGTACCAGTGTGGGTCGGGGTGGGGAGCTGTTTTTT. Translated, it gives CASTSVGRGGELFF. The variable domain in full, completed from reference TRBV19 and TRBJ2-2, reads DGGITQSPKYLFRKEGQNVTLSCEQNLNHDAMYWYRQDPGQGLRLIYYSQIVNDFQKGDIAEGYSVSREKKESFPLTVTSAQKNPTAFYLCASTSVGRGGELFFGEGSRLTVL.

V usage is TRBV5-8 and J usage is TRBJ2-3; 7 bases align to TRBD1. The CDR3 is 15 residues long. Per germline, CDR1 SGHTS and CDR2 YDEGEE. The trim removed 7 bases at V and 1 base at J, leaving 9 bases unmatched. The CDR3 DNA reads TGTGCCAGCTTGGAAGGGGGCCTGGGCACAGATACGCAGTATTTT. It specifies CASLEGGLGTDTQYF.

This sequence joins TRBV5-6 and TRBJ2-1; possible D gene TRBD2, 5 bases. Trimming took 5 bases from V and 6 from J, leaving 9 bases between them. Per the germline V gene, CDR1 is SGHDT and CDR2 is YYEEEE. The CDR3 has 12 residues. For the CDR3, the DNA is TGTGCCAGCAGAAGGGAGTTCAATGAGCAGTTCTTC. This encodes CASRREFNEQFF.

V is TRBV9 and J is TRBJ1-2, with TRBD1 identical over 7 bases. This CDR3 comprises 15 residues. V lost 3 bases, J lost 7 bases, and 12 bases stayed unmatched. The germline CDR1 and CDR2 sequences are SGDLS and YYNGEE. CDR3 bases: TGTGCCAGCAGCGAGGGGCGACAGGGTAGGAGTGGCTACACCTTC. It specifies CASSEGRQGRSGYTF.